The 17 T cell receptor beta chains below were found in one sample sequenced in a study of OX40 agonist ivuxolimab in advanced cancers. The table came from immunoSEQ multiplex PCR; TCRdb's copy has only in-frame clones and leaves some out. In the table there are 30,000 to 45,000 clones, roughly 80% of which are singletons. The specimen comprised CD4+ or CD8+ T cells sorted from blood, sampled in a trial of the OX40 agonist ivuxolimab. Receptor source: an adult with an advanced solid tumor such as melanoma, head and neck, liver or kidney cancer.

The genes are TRBV5-1 and TRBJ2-7; D is perhaps TRBD2 (5 bases). The V end lost 0 bases, the J end lost 3 bases, and 13 bases lay between the germline ends. The CDR3 is 15 residues long. Germline CDR1 SGHRS, CDR2 YFSETQ. CDR3 sequence reads: CASSLAGGGGYEQYF. As DNA, the CDR3 is TGCGCCAGCAGCTTGGCCGGAGGAGGAGGCTACGAGCAGTACTTC.

The table lists this clone with a count of one. The chain carries TRBV7-9 and TRBJ1-3, with D maybe TRBD1 (5 bases). Germline V lookup: CDR1 SEHNR, CDR2 FQNEAQ (reference sequence). V shed 4 bases and J shed 4 bases, with 17 bases lying between them. The CDR3 length is 16 residues. The CDR3 DNA reads as TGTGCCAGCAGCTCCTCAGGGCAGGGCGGCGGAAACACCATATATTTT. Translated, it gives CASSSSGQGGGNTIYF.

The V gene is TRBV27, the J gene TRBJ1-3, with no clear D. From germline, CDR1 is MNHEY and CDR2 SMNVEV (reference sequence). V was trimmed by 6 bases and J by 0 bases, leaving 12 bases between them. The CDR3 consists of 15 residues. DNA for the CDR3: TGTGCCAGCAGCCTCTCCTGGACCTCTGGAAACACCATATATTTT. Amino acids: CASSLSWTSGNTIYF.

The V and J genes are TRBV11-3 and TRBJ2-3; possible D gene TRBD2, 5 bases. This CDR3 spans 12 amino acids. Trimming pared 5 bases from V and 4 bases from J, leaving 7 bases between. CDR1 and CDR2 (germline): SGHNT, YENEEA. The CDR3 DNA is TGTGCCAGCAGCGAGGGTGCAGATACGCAGTATTTT. Amino acids: CASSEGADTQYF.

This chain connects TRBV7-2 to TRBJ1-5; 9 nucleotides line up with TRBD1. V was pared by 4 bases and J by 6 bases, with 16 bases of the junction left unmatched. This CDR3 comprises 18 residues. Per the germline V gene, CDR1 is SGHTA and CDR2 is FQGNSA. The CDR3, as DNA: TGTGCCAGCAGCTCAATGGGACGGGACAGGGCCCCGAGTCAGCCCCAGCATTTT. Amino acids: CASSSMGRDRAPSQPQHF.

The chain is built from TRBV6-6 and TRBJ2-1, with D maybe TRBD1 (5 bases). Trimming left V 7 bases short and J 6 bases short, with 13 bases between. CDR3 length: 13 residues. Per germline, CDR1 MNHNY and CDR2 SVGAGI (reference sequence). The CDR3, as DNA: TGTGCCAGCAACGCAGGGAATATCAATGAGCAGTTCTTC. This translates into CASNAGNINEQFF.

This clone was observed a handful of times. The chain has TRBV19 and TRBJ2-1; a possible D gene is TRBD1 (6 bases). This CDR3 is 14 amino acids long. V lost 5 bases and J lost 4, with 12 bases in between. Per germline, CDR1 LNHDA and CDR2 SQIVND (reference sequence). The CDR3, as DNA: TGTGCCAGTAGTCCGGGACAAGGTTACAATGAGCAGTTCTTC. Translating it yields CASSPGQGYNEQFF.

The chain combines TRBV4-2 with TRBJ1-4; D is ambiguous. The CDR3 is 17 amino acids. With 4 bases removed from V and 0 bases from J, the gap between germline ends came to 15 bases. Germline assignment: CDR1 LGHNA and CDR2 YNFKEQ. The CDR3 bases are TGTGCCAGCAGCCCCCTAGTCCAGGAAGCAACTAATGAAAAACTGTTTTTT. Residues: CASSPLVQEATNEKLFF.

V and J are TRBV28 and TRBJ2-5, with 8 positions matching TRBD2. The end of the DNA aligns better with TRBJ2-7, so the J call may be wrong. The CDR3 runs to 14 residues. Germline CDR1 reads MDHEN; CDR2 reads SYDVKM. The CDR3 sequence is CASSFGRGGYEQYF. For the CDR3, the DNA is TGTGCCAGCAGTTTCGGGAGGGGTGGTTACGAGCAGTACTTC.

This chain connects TRBV9 to TRBJ2-1, with 7 bases that match TRBD1. The CDR3 contains 15 residues. CDR1 is SGDLS, CDR2 YYNGEE, per germline. With V trimmed by 4 bases and J by 4 bases, 8 bases remained unmatched. Here the CDR3 DNA reads TGTGCCAGCAGCACAACAGGGGACCCTTACAATGAGCAGTTCTTC. Translation: CASSTTGDPYNEQFF.

The CDR3 DNA is TGTGCCAGCAGTTTTCAGGTCGGACAGGGGGACTATGGCTACACCTTC. Protein product: CASSFQVGQGDYGYTF. The rearrangement joins TRBV28 to TRBJ1-2; 10 bases are shared with TRBD1. Trimming at V came to 3 bases and at J to 3 bases, leaving 7 bases not matched to a gene. Per germline, CDR1 MDHEN and CDR2 SYDVKM. This CDR3 has 16 residues.

The chain uses TRBV4-2 and TRBJ1-3; D gene ambiguous. The CDR3 has 13 residues. Germline CDR1 and CDR2: LGHNA and YNFKEQ. Trimming removed 2 bases at V and 3 bases at J, with 5 bases between. CDR3 bases: TGTGCCAGCAGCCAATTTAATGGAAACACCATATATTTT. It yields the protein CASSQFNGNTIYF.

The chain couples TRBV7-9 to TRBJ2-2; possible D gene TRBD1, 6 bases. Trimming removed 4 bases at V and 0 bases at J, with 21 bases between. CDR1 is SEHNR and CDR2 is FQNEAQ in the germline V gene (reference sequence). The CDR3 sequence is 19 residues long. In nucleotides, the CDR3 is TGTGCCAGCAGCTCCAGCGTGCAGGGGCACTCAACGAACACCGGGGAGCTGTTTTTT. Translating it yields CASSSSVQGHSTNTGELFF. Together with reference TRBV7-9 and TRBJ2-2, the CDR3 gives the full variable domain: DTGVSQNPRHKITKRGQNVTFRCDPISEHNRLYWYRQTLGQGPEFLTYFQNEAQLEKSRLLSDRFSAERPKGSFSTLEIQRTEQGDSAMYLCASSSSVQGHSTNTGELFFGEGSRLTVL.

V gene TRBV28 combines with J gene TRBJ2-7; 7 positions agree with TRBD2. J gave up 5 bases and V 5 bases, and 6 bases lay outside the gene matches. This CDR3 comprises 13 residues. Germline V gene lookup returns CDR1 MDHEN and CDR2 SYDVKM. The CDR3 loop is CASSPGTINEQYF. The CDR3 DNA reads as TGTGCCAGCAGTCCCGGGACTATAAACGAGCAGTACTTC.

The rearrangement uses TRBV10-1 and TRBJ2-3; D is unclear. The CDR3 totals 14 residues. Trimming pared 2 bases from V and 2 bases from J, leaving 8 bases between. Germline CDR1 and CDR2: WNHNN and SYGVQD (reference sequence). The chain's CDR3 is CASSERWDTDTQYF. CDR3 bases: TGCGCCAGCAGTGAGAGGTGGGACACAGATACGCAGTATTTT.

The gene calls are TRBV6-5 and TRBJ1-4; D remains unclear. V was cut by 0 bases and J by 3 bases, with 11 bases left in between. The CDR3 loop spans 16 amino acids. Germline-derived CDR1 and CDR2 are MNHEY and SVGAGI. This CDR3 reads CASSYSLMAANEKLFF. CDR3 nucleotides: TGTGCCAGCAGTTACTCGTTGATGGCCGCTAATGAAAAACTGTTTTTT.

In this sample, this clone turned up a few times. The V and J genes are TRBV4-1 and TRBJ1-6; possible D gene TRBD1, 5 bases. The V end was cut by 0 bases, the J end by 15 bases, with 12 bases between. This CDR3 spans 13 amino acids. CDR1 and CDR2 (germline): MGHRA, YSYEKL. The CDR3 loop is CASSQDQGRVLHF. CDR3 coding DNA: TGCGCCAGCAGCCAAGATCAGGGCAGGGTCCTCCACTTT.